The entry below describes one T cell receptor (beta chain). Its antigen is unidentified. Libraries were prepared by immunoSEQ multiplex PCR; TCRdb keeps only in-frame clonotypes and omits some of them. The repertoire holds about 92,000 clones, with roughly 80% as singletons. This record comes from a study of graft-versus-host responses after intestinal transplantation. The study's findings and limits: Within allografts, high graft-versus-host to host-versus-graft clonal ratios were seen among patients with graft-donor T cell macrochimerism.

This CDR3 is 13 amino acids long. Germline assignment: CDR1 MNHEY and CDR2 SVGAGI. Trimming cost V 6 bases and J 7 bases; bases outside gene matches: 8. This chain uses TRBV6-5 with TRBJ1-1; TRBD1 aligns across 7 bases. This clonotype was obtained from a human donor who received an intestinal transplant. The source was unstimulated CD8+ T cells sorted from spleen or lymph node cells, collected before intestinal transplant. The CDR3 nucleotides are TGTGCCAGCAGGCCAAGCAGACAGGGTGAAGCTTTCTTT. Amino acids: CASRPSRQGEAFF.